Following are 27 T cell receptor beta chains from one sample sequenced in a study of monozygotic twins with inflammatory bowel disease. TCRdb reprocessed the 5' RACE reads, with one entry per CDR3 protein and no DNA. The sample totals 400,000 to 500,000 distinct CDR3 sequences; its top ten clones hold 2.4%. The sequencing sample was made of blood. These receptors were obtained from a human donor with ulcerative colitis or Crohn's disease, or a healthy co-twin of an affected twin (not recorded which).

This chain joins TRBV30 and TRBJ1-5; there is no DNA to check the TCRdb D call of TRBD1. Germline loops: CDR1 GTSNPN, CDR2 SVGIG (reference sequence). This CDR3 contains 13 residues. The CDR3 loop reads CAWSDRGNQPQHF.

The CDR3 loop reads CSAGGLAGSYEQYF. The J gene is TRBJ2-7, the V gene TRBV20-1; as DNA is missing, the TRBD2 call by TCRdb cannot be tested. Looked up from germline, CDR1 is DFQATT and CDR2 is SNEGSKA (reference sequence). The CDR3 spans 14 residues.

The chain combines TRBV28 with TRBJ2-7; TCRdb's D call of TRBD2 is untestable without DNA. This CDR3 is 17 amino acids long. Germline-derived CDR1 and CDR2 are MDHEN and SYDVKM. CDR3 amino acids: CASSEALGPRSSYEQYF.

This chain joins TRBV7-3 and TRBJ2-7; TCRdb calls TRBD1, which cannot be checked without DNA. Germline lookup yields CDR1 SGHTA and CDR2 FQGTGA. The CDR3 is 13 residues long. This chain's CDR3 is CASSLSRGREQYF.

CDR3 sequence reads: CASSPTRDPETQYF. The chain couples TRBV5-4 to TRBJ2-5. From germline, CDR1 is SGHNT and CDR2 YYREEE (reference sequence). CDR3 length equals 14 residues.

This chain uses TRBV5-5 with TRBJ1-2; lacking DNA, the TRBD1 call made by TCRdb goes unchecked. The CDR3 loop spans 16 amino acids. CDR1 and CDR2 from the germline V gene are SGHKS and YYEKEE (reference sequence). The chain's CDR3 is CASTRPGQGEFRGYTF.

The V call is TRBV20-1, the J call TRBJ2-1. The CDR3 consists of 14 residues. The V gene's germline CDR1 is DFQATT and CDR2 SNEGSKA (reference sequence). The CDR3 region is CSGSLGPSYNEQFF.

V is TRBV6-5 and J is TRBJ2-1; the D gene TCRdb calls, TRBD1, cannot be checked with no DNA. Germline CDR1 MNHEY, CDR2 SVGAGI. The CDR3 totals 14 residues. The CDR3 protein is CASSSRTGPNEQFF.

This chain joins TRBV6-6 and TRBJ2-2. There are 14 residues in the CDR3. The germline CDR1 and CDR2 sequences are MNHNY and SVGAGI (reference sequence). The CDR3 protein is CASSYRGNTGELFF.

The chain combines TRBV3-1 with TRBJ2-1; the D gene TCRdb calls, TRBD1, cannot be checked with no DNA. The CDR3 sequence is 14 residues long. Germline V lookup: CDR1 LGHDT, CDR2 YNNKEL (reference sequence). CDR3 in amino acids: CASSRGGRGNEQFF.

The chain is built from TRBV30 and TRBJ2-2; there is no DNA to check the TCRdb D call of TRBD1. Germline V lookup: CDR1 GTSNPN, CDR2 SVGIG (reference sequence). The CDR3 sequence is 12 residues long. CDR3: CAWREGGGELFF.

The chain has TRBV2 and TRBJ2-2; no DNA is available, so the TRBD1 call from TCRdb remains unchecked. The CDR3 is 16 amino acids. The V gene's germline CDR1 is SNHLY and CDR2 FYNNEI. CDR3 sequence: CASGGRQGGNTGELFF.

This rearrangement joins TRBV5-1 to TRBJ2-2. CDR1 and CDR2 (germline): SGHRS, YFSETQ. The CDR3 extends over 14 amino acids. CDR3 residues: CASSLRLNTGELFF.

The CDR3 here is CASSLEFSGELFF. This chain joins TRBV6-4 and TRBJ2-2. The length of the CDR3 is 13 residues. CDR1 and CDR2 (germline): MRHNA, SNTAGT.

The chain combines TRBV5-1 with TRBJ2-1; there is no DNA to check the TCRdb D call of TRBD2. The CDR3 runs to 15 residues. Per the germline V gene, CDR1 is SGHRS and CDR2 is YFSETQ. CDR3 region: CASSFSGGGGNEQFF.

The chain is built from TRBV27 and TRBJ2-3; absent DNA, TCRdb's TRBD1 call cannot be checked. The germline CDR1 and CDR2 sequences are MNHEY and SMNVEV (reference sequence). This CDR3 is 16 amino acids long. CDR3: CASSSSTGDFTDTQYF.

This chain connects TRBV15 to TRBJ2-2; TCRdb outputs TRBD1, but without DNA this stays unchecked. This CDR3 has 15 amino acids. Germline CDR1 and CDR2: LNHNV and YYDKDF (reference sequence). The CDR3 sequence is CATSRGGAEEGELFF. Supplemented by reference TRBV15 and TRBJ2-2, the full variable domain reads DAMVIQNPRYQVTQFGKPVTLSCSQTLNHNVMYWYQQKSSQAPKLLFHYYDKDFNNEADTPDNFQSRRPNTSFCFLDIRSPGLGDTAMYLCATSRGGAEEGELFFGEGSRLTVL.

The rearrangement uses TRBV15 and TRBJ2-7; TCRdb returns TRBD1, unconfirmable since there is no DNA. The CDR3 totals 12 residues. CDR1 and CDR2 from the germline V gene are LNHNV and YYDKDF (reference sequence). Here the CDR3 reads CATSSRSYEQYF.

The chain combines TRBV20-1 with TRBJ2-5; without DNA, the TCRdb call of TRBD1 cannot be checked. The length of the CDR3 is 12 residues. The germline CDR1 and CDR2 sequences are DFQATT and SNEGSKA (reference sequence). The CDR3 loop reads CSATSRAETQYF.

The chain joins TRBV5-1 to TRBJ2-4. Germline V gene sequence: CDR1 SGHRS, CDR2 YFSETQ. There are 16 residues in the CDR3. The CDR3 here is CASSLETAVAKNIQYF.

The chain employs TRBV20-1 and TRBJ1-5; no DNA is available, so the TRBD1 call from TCRdb remains unchecked. The CDR3 runs 16 residues. The germline V gene has CDR1 DFQATT and CDR2 SNEGSKA (reference sequence). CDR3 in amino acids: CSAIDRDSSFNQPQHF.

The chain is built from TRBV20-1 and TRBJ2-7; TCRdb reports TRBD1, a call that lacks DNA to check it against. The CDR3 extends over 13 amino acids. Germline loops: CDR1 DFQATT, CDR2 SNEGSKA (reference sequence). CDR3 residues: CSAKEGGTYEQYF.

V gene TRBV3-1 combines with J gene TRBJ2-3; TCRdb's D gene call, TRBD2, goes unchecked for lack of DNA. Germline V gene data show CDR1 as LGHDT and CDR2 as YNNKEL (reference sequence). CDR3 length: 14 amino acids. This CDR3 reads CASSHDPPGLGLDF.

V gene TRBV5-6 combines with J gene TRBJ2-2. The length of the CDR3 is 15 residues. In germline, CDR1 is SGHDT, CDR2 YYEEEE. The CDR3 spells CVSSLGRGNTGELFF.

The chain is built from TRBV30 and TRBJ2-1; absent DNA, TCRdb's TRBD1 call cannot be checked. The germline V gene encodes CDR1 GTSNPN and CDR2 SVGIG (reference sequence). The CDR3 has 15 amino acids. This CDR3 is CAWSAGAKSHNEQFF.

The V gene is TRBV5-1, the J gene TRBJ1-1. Germline V lookup: CDR1 SGHRS, CDR2 YFSETQ. CDR3 length equals 14 residues. CDR3 amino acids: CASSLSTANTEAFF.

The rearrangement uses TRBV25-1 and TRBJ1-1. Germline CDR1 MGHDK, CDR2 SYGVNS. This CDR3 comprises 14 residues. CDR3 protein: CASSRVGMNTEAFF.